Below, 14 T cell receptor beta chains from the same sample are listed, as sequenced in a study of blood T cell repertoires in COVID-19. Profiling relied on immunoSEQ multiplex PCR, and the TCRdb table lists in-frame clones only, not all of them. The table shows some 230,000 clones, with around four fifths occurring only once. Source material: peripheral blood. The source is a woman aged 55-70 years who had recovered from COVID-19.

This chain links TRBV5-1 with TRBJ2-3; TRBD1 matches 8 bases. The germline gives CDR1 SGHRS, CDR2 YFSETQ. The CDR3 consists of 14 residues. The junction had 6 bases not matched to a gene; V was cut back by 7 bases and J by 2 bases. DNA for the CDR3: TGCGCCAGCTCCGACAGGGGAAACACAGATACGCAGTATTTT. This codes for CASSDRGNTDTQYF.

DNA of the CDR3: TGTGCCAGCAGCTCGTTGGGACAGAGAACACACTATGGCTACACCTTC. It specifies CASSSLGQRTHYGYTF. The rearrangement links TRBV11-2 to TRBJ1-2; 7 bases line up with TRBD1. J lost 3 bases, V lost 4 bases, and 11 bases had no gene match. The germline V gene has CDR1 SGHAT and CDR2 FQNNGV. The CDR3 loop spans 16 amino acids.

The chain recombines TRBV7-2 with TRBJ2-5, with 9 bases identical to TRBD2. This CDR3 contains 16 residues. J gave up 4 bases and V 1 base, and 7 bases lay outside the gene matches. The germline V gene encodes CDR1 SGHTA and CDR2 FQGNSA. The CDR3 protein is CASSLGSGGRVETQYF. The CDR3 region has the DNA TGTGCCAGCAGCTTAGGTAGCGGGGGACGGGTAGAGACCCAGTACTTC.

The rearrangement links TRBV6-5 to TRBJ1-1; TRBD1 is a possible D gene (6 bases). CDR3 length: 15 residues. The V gene lost 6 bases and the J gene lost 1 base, with 15 bases spanning the gap. Germline V gene sequence: CDR1 MNHEY, CDR2 SVGAGI. Here the CDR3 DNA reads TGTGCCAGCAGGCGACCGGGACATCCGAACACTGAAGCTTTCTTT. Protein sequence: CASRRPGHPNTEAFF.

The chain is built from TRBV3-1 (or the pseudogene TRBV3-2) and TRBJ1-1; perhaps TRBD1 as D (6 bases). There are 13 residues in the CDR3. The ends were cut back, 6 bases at V and 1 base at J, with 9 bases in the middle. Germline loops: CDR1 LGHDT, CDR2 YNNKEL (reference sequence). CDR3 nucleotides: TGTGCCAGCAGTCGGACAGCGAACACTGAAGCTTTCTTT. This sequence encodes CASSRTANTEAFF.

V is TRBV4-2 and J is TRBJ2-5; D is unclear. The CDR3 contains 14 residues. Germline V CDR1 and CDR2: LGHNA, YNFKEQ. The V and J ends lost 1 base and 3 bases respectively, with 9 bases between them. This CDR3 is CASSQVSREETQYF. The CDR3 DNA is TGTGCCAGCAGCCAAGTTTCACGGGAAGAGACCCAGTACTTC.

This clone was seen a single time. The rearrangement links TRBV3-1 (or the pseudogene TRBV3-2) to TRBJ2-5; 12 bases match TRBD2. This CDR3 is 18 amino acids long. The germline V gene has CDR1 LGHDT and CDR2 YNNKEL (reference sequence). V was pared by 4 bases and J by 5 bases, with 14 bases of the junction left unmatched. The CDR3 DNA is TGTGCCAGCAGCCCAGCGACTAGCGGGGGCGGTGGCTGGGAGACCCAGTACTTC. Protein sequence: CASSPATSGGGGWETQYF.

The chain recombines TRBV6-5 with TRBJ1-2; D is unclear. Germline CDR1 reads MNHEY; CDR2 reads SVGAGI. The CDR3 loop spans 11 amino acids. V dropped 8 bases and J dropped 4 bases, with 8 bases sitting between them. The CDR3 nucleotides are TGTGCCAGCTCAGGCGCCTATGGCTACACCTTC. Its protein is CASSGAYGYTF.

This clone appeared once. This sequence joins TRBV9 and TRBJ1-2; D not resolved. This CDR3 has 13 residues. CDR1 is SGDLS, CDR2 YYNGEE, per germline. Trimming pared 6 bases from V and 1 base from J, leaving 10 bases between. The CDR3 loop is CASTSENNYGYTF. CDR3 coding DNA: TGTGCCAGCACGAGCGAGAATAACTATGGCTACACCTTC. Together with reference TRBV9 and TRBJ1-2, the CDR3 gives the full variable domain: DSGVTQTPKHLITATGQRVTLRCSPRSGDLSVYWYQQSLDQGLQFLIQYYNGEERAKGNILERFSAQQFPDLHSELNLSSLELGDSALYFCASTSENNYGYTFGSGTRLTVV.

This clone has just one count. This chain links TRBV27 with TRBJ2-5; 9 nucleotides align to TRBD1. V lost 6 bases, J lost 7 bases, and 12 bases stayed unmatched. The CDR3 runs to 15 residues. CDR1 and CDR2 from the germline V gene are MNHEY and SMNVEV (reference sequence). The CDR3 reads CASRSTGGLLGTQYF. The CDR3 nucleotides are TGTGCCAGCAGATCCACAGGGGGCTTGTTAGGGACCCAGTACTTC.

The chain is built from TRBV3-1 (or the pseudogene TRBV3-2) and TRBJ1-2; maybe TRBD1 (5 bases). The CDR3 is 15 residues long. V was shortened by 3 bases and J by 4 bases, with 15 bases between the two germline ends. CDR1 and CDR2 from the germline V gene are LGHDT and YNNKEL (reference sequence). This chain's CDR3 is CASSHGRGRLYGYTF. The CDR3 bases are TGTGCCAGCAGCCATGGGCGGGGCAGACTCTATGGCTACACCTTC.

DNA of the CDR3: TGTGCCAGCAGCCAAGAGGAGGTTACCTACAATGAGCAGTTCTTC. Translation gives CASSQEEVTYNEQFF. J is TRBJ2-1 and V is TRBV3-1 (or the pseudogene TRBV3-2); D possibly corresponds to TRBD2 (5 bases). The CDR3 spans 15 residues. V lost 0 bases and J 2 bases, leaving 8 bases between the germline ends. Germline lookup yields CDR1 LGHDT and CDR2 YNNKEL (reference sequence).

DNA for the CDR3: TGTGCCAGCAGCCTGCAACAGGGTACTGAAGCTTTCTTT. This gives the protein CASSLQQGTEAFF. This chain joins TRBV3-1 (or the pseudogene TRBV3-2) and TRBJ1-1, with D possibly TRBD1 on 6 matching bases. This CDR3 has 13 residues. V lost 4 bases and J lost 5, with 11 bases in between. Germline assignment: CDR1 LGHDT and CDR2 YNNKEL (reference sequence).

The rearrangement links TRBV7-2 to TRBJ2-2, with 8 bases matching TRBD1. The CDR3 contains 16 residues. Trimming removed 5 bases from V and 0 bases from J; junction bases left unmatched: 5. The germline CDR1 and CDR2 sequences are SGHTA and FQGNSA. DNA for the CDR3: TGTGCCAGCAGCCTTCAACAGGGGGCGAACACCGGGGAGCTGTTTTTT. Translating gives CASSLQQGANTGELFF.